These 28 T cell receptor beta chains share one sample of origin, sequenced in a study of blood T cell repertoires in COVID-19. The protocol was immunoSEQ multiplex PCR, while the TCRdb copy is restricted to in-frame clones and leaves out a portion. The sample lists 200,000 or so clones, about 80% seen once, with more than 4.5% in the top ten. Input material: PBMCs or T cells enriched from blood (not recorded which). These TCRs come from a woman between 45 and 60 years old who had been exposed to COVID-19.

This chain joins TRBV14 and TRBJ2-3; 7 bases agree with TRBD1. After removal of 0 bases from V and 2 bases from J, the junction contained 5 bases not matched to a gene. Germline CDR1 SGHDN, CDR2 FVKESK. The CDR3 is 16 amino acids. The CDR3 nucleotides are TGTGCCAGCAGCCAAGATCGAGGGGGCGACACAGATACGCAGTATTTT. Amino acid sequence: CASSQDRGGDTDTQYF. Filled out from reference TRBV14 and TRBJ2-3, the complete variable domain reads EAGVTQFPSHSVIEKGQTVTLRCDPISGHDNLYWYRRVMGKEIKFLLHFVKESKQDESGMPNNRFLAERTGGTYSTLKVQPAELEDSGVYFCASSQDRGGDTDTQYFGPGTRLTVL.

J is TRBJ1-3 and V is TRBV2; unclear D gene. V lost 6 bases, J lost 4 bases, and 10 bases lay in between. The germline V gene encodes CDR1 SNHLY and CDR2 FYNNEI. This CDR3 spans 13 amino acids. The CDR3 coding sequence is TGTGCCAGCAGGCCCGCGGCGGGAAACACCATATATTTT. It encodes CASRPAAGNTIYF. The full variable domain, rest sourced from reference TRBV2 and TRBJ1-3, is EPEVTQTPSHQVTQMGQEVILRCVPISNHLYFYWYRQILGQKVEFLVSFYNNEISEKSEIFDDQFSVERPDGSNFTLKIRSTKLEDSAMYFCASRPAAGNTIYFGEGSWLTVV.

J is TRBJ1-3 and V is TRBV5-6; D unresolved. Trimming left V 3 bases short and J 0 bases short, with 10 bases between. Germline CDR1 and CDR2: SGHDT and YYEEEE. The CDR3 extends over 15 amino acids. The CDR3 DNA is TGTGCCAGCAGCTCGCTACGAGGCTCTGGAAACACCATATATTTT. Its translation: CASSSLRGSGNTIYF.

Regarding this clone: At one end, the junction sequence differs from germline, possibly due to a read error. This chain joins TRBV29-1 and TRBJ2-7, with 11 bases lining up with TRBD2. The CDR3 loop spans 14 amino acids. Germline V gene lookup returns CDR1 SQVTM and CDR2 ANQGSEA. DNA for the CDR3: TGCAGCGTTCAAGATAGCGGGGGGGTTAACGAGCAGTACTTC. Its protein product is CSVQDSGGVNEQYF.

The V call is TRBV9, the J call TRBJ2-7; a possible D gene is TRBD2 (5 bases). Germline CDR1 reads SGDLS; CDR2 reads YYNGEE. V shed 0 bases and J shed 3 bases, with 13 bases lying between them. The CDR3 is 15 residues long. The CDR3 DNA sequence: TGTGCCAGCAGCGTAGATCCAGCGGACGACTACGAGCAGTACTTC. Amino acids: CASSVDPADDYEQYF.

The chain carries TRBV19 and TRBJ1-5; TRBD1 agrees at 8 bases. Germline CDR1 LNHDA, CDR2 SQIVND (reference sequence). With 7 bases clipped from V and 2 bases from J, the junction kept 10 bases outside the gene matches. The CDR3 length is 16 residues. CDR3 in amino acids: CASNTLGTGGNQPQHF. CDR3 sequence (DNA): TGTGCCAGTAACACACTGGGGACAGGCGGCAATCAGCCCCAGCATTTT.

The CDR3 DNA reads as TGTGCCAGCAGCTACCGCCGGGACTTCCCGTCCTCTGGAAACACCATATATTTT. Residues: CASSYRRDFPSSGNTIYF. The rearrangement links TRBV7-9 to TRBJ1-3, with D possibly TRBD1 on 5 matching bases. Between the trimmed V and J ends, which lost 4 bases and 0 bases, there was a span of 19 bases. Germline V gene lookup returns CDR1 SEHNR and CDR2 FQNEAQ (reference sequence). There are 18 residues in the CDR3.

V and J are TRBV15 and TRBJ1-5, with D hard to call. Germline V gives CDR1 LNHNV, CDR2 YYDKDF (reference sequence). The CDR3 runs 15 residues. Deletions cut 0 bases from V and 1 base from J, with 7 bases between. The CDR3 DNA reads as TGTGCCACCAGCAGAGATCGGTCAAGCAATCAGCCCCAGCATTTT. This translates into CATSRDRSSNQPQHF.

This clone was detected once. This chain links TRBV28 with TRBJ1-1; D is unclear. The germline V and J ends were trimmed by 5 bases and 4 bases, with 11 bases remaining between them. This CDR3 comprises 13 residues. Germline V lookup: CDR1 MDHEN, CDR2 SYDVKM. The CDR3 loop reads CASSPGEGTEAFF. As DNA, the CDR3 is TGTGCCAGCAGTCCCGGGGAGGGCACTGAAGCTTTCTTT. The variable domain in full, completed from reference TRBV28 and TRBJ1-1, reads DVKVTQSSRYLVKRTGEKVFLECVQDMDHENMFWYRQDPGLGLRLIYFSYDVKMKEKGDIPEGYSVSREKKERFSLILESASTNQTSMYLCASSPGEGTEAFFGQGTRLTVV.

The chain combines TRBV7-9 with TRBJ2-4; perhaps TRBD1 as D (5 bases). Between the trimmed V and J ends, which lost 3 bases and 5 bases, there was a span of 11 bases. This CDR3 is 14 amino acids long. Germline loops: CDR1 SEHNR, CDR2 FQNEAQ (reference sequence). CDR3: CASSFETAENIQYF. The CDR3 region has the DNA TGTGCCAGCAGCTTCGAGACAGCTGAAAACATTCAGTACTTC.

This clone showed up just once. The J gene is TRBJ1-4, the V gene TRBV2; weak D call: TRBD1 (6 bases). V was shortened by 6 bases and J by 7 bases, with 15 bases between the two germline ends. This CDR3 contains 14 residues. The V gene's germline CDR1 is SNHLY and CDR2 FYNNEI. CDR3 bases: TGTGCCAGCAGGGGAGGGGGAAGAACTGAAAAACTGTTTTTT. Translated, it gives CASRGGGRTEKLFF.

The J gene is TRBJ2-7, the V gene TRBV1; no check of the table's D call, TRBD1, against the DNA was made. TRBV1 constitutes a pseudogene. The CDR3 consists of 14 residues. The CDR3, as DNA: TGCACCAGCAGCCAAGAGGGGGCGGTCCACGAGCAGTACTTC. This codes for CTSSQEGAVHEQYF.

V usage is TRBV2 and J usage is TRBJ1-2, with D perhaps matching TRBD1 (5 bases). The CDR3 totals 13 residues. V lost 5 bases to trimming and J lost 3 bases, with 10 bases between them. Per germline, CDR1 SNHLY and CDR2 FYNNEI. Written as DNA, the CDR3 is TGTGCCAGCAGTCGACAGATCCACTATGGCTACACCTTC. This translates into CASSRQIHYGYTF.

The V gene is TRBV19, the J gene TRBJ1-1, with D perhaps TRBD1 (5 bases). This CDR3 has 17 amino acids. V was clipped by 5 bases and J by 0 bases, with 19 bases between them. The germline gives CDR1 LNHDA, CDR2 SQIVND (reference sequence). CDR3 in DNA: TGTGCCAGTAGTCTAACCACAGGAATCAGGATGAACACTGAAGCTTTCTTT. This gives the protein CASSLTTGIRMNTEAFF.

The chain carries TRBV6-5 and TRBJ1-1, with 7 bases that match TRBD1. Per the germline V gene, CDR1 is MNHEY and CDR2 is SVGAGI. Losses at the gene ends were 2 bases for V and 3 bases for J; bases not matched to a gene: 6. This CDR3 contains 15 residues. The CDR3 here is CASSYEGAAYTEAFF. CDR3 DNA: TGTGCCAGCAGTTACGAGGGGGCAGCTTACACTGAAGCTTTCTTT.

This clone turned up a few times. The gene calls are TRBV5-6 and TRBJ1-3; D is unresolved. The V end lost 4 bases, the J end lost 0 bases, and 8 bases lay between the germline ends. Germline CDR1 and CDR2: SGHDT and YYEEEE. The CDR3 is made up of 14 amino acids. CDR3 residues: CASSRTYSGNTIYF. The DNA of the CDR3 is TGTGCCAGCAGCCGTACCTACTCTGGAAACACCATATATTTT.

The chain carries TRBV5-6 and TRBJ1-2; D is undetermined. This CDR3 comprises 16 residues. Trimming took off 0 bases at V and 3 bases at J, with 15 bases between the two ends. The germline V gene encodes CDR1 SGHDT and CDR2 YYEEEE. CDR3 in amino acids: CASSLDRTPLYYGYTF. In nucleotides, the CDR3 is TGTGCCAGCAGCTTGGACAGAACACCTCTTTACTATGGCTACACCTTC.

CDR3 sequence: CASTRKLTGDGYTF. CDR3 DNA: TGTGCCAGCACCCGCAAATTGACAGGGGATGGCTACACCTTC. The chain employs TRBV2 and TRBJ1-2, with TRBD1 matching over 8 bases. Germline V lookup: CDR1 SNHLY, CDR2 FYNNEI. The trim removed 7 bases at V and 6 bases at J, leaving 10 bases unmatched. CDR3 length: 14 amino acids.

This clone was observed a few times. DNA for the CDR3: TGTGCCAGCAGTGCGGAGGGGGGGCCCCGGTTCTTC. Its protein product is CASSAEGGPRFF. V is TRBV6-4 and J is TRBJ2-1; TRBD2 is a possible D gene (7 bases). Germline V gene data show CDR1 as MRHNA and CDR2 as SNTAGT. Trimming removed 4 bases from V and 15 bases from J, with 16 bases in between. This CDR3 spans 12 amino acids.

CDR3 sequence reads: CASSLLERGGRTDTQYF. CDR3 DNA sequence: TGTGCCAGCAGCTTGTTAGAACGGGGGGGTCGGACAGATACGCAGTATTTT. This chain joins TRBV7-8 and TRBJ2-3; 8 bases agree with TRBD2. The V gene's germline CDR1 is SGHVS and CDR2 FQNEAQ. J gave up 3 bases and V 3 bases, and 11 bases lay outside the gene matches. CDR3 length: 17 residues.

This clone was seen a handful of times. The chain joins TRBV19 to TRBJ1-5; TRBD1 is a possible D gene (6 bases). This CDR3 spans 15 amino acids. Trimming took off 7 bases at V and 0 bases at J, with 13 bases between the two ends. The germline gives CDR1 LNHDA, CDR2 SQIVND (reference sequence). CDR3 amino acids: CASMGGQDSNQPQHF. In DNA, the CDR3 is TGTGCCAGTATGGGGGGGCAGGATAGCAATCAGCCCCAGCATTTT.

The chain carries TRBV9 and TRBJ1-3, with 8 bases identical to TRBD1. V lost 4 bases, J lost 3 bases, and 6 bases stayed unmatched. CDR3 length equals 15 residues. Germline V gene lookup returns CDR1 SGDLS and CDR2 YYNGEE. The CDR3 DNA is TGTGCCAGCAGCCCGTTCGGGACAGGTGGAAACACCATATATTTT. Translated: CASSPFGTGGNTIYF. Full variable domain (outside the CDR3, taken from reference TRBV9 and TRBJ1-3): DSGVTQTPKHLITATGQRVTLRCSPRSGDLSVYWYQQSLDQGLQFLIQYYNGEERAKGNILERFSAQQFPDLHSELNLSSLELGDSALYFCASSPFGTGGNTIYFGEGSWLTVV.

The chain is built from TRBV6-5 and TRBJ1-1; D unresolved. V dropped 6 bases and J dropped 4 bases, with 12 bases sitting between them. The CDR3 extends over 13 amino acids. Germline CDR1 and CDR2: MNHEY and SVGAGI. Here the CDR3 DNA reads TGTGCCAGCAGCCCCTGGGAGGGCACTGAAGCTTTCTTT. Its protein is CASSPWEGTEAFF.

This clone was seen a single time. This chain connects TRBV3-1 (or the pseudogene TRBV3-2) to TRBJ1-2; 10 nucleotides align to TRBD1. This CDR3 has 15 amino acids. V was clipped by 1 base and J by 4 bases; unmatched bases: 3. Germline V gives CDR1 LGHDT, CDR2 YNNKEL (reference sequence). The CDR3 DNA sequence: TGTGCCAGCAGCCAAGCCGGGACAGGGGCCTATGGCTACACCTTC. As protein: CASSQAGTGAYGYTF.

V usage is TRBV7-6 and J usage is TRBJ2-3; 7 nucleotides line up with TRBD1. Germline CDR1 is SGHVS and CDR2 is FNYEAQ. The CDR3 has 14 residues. With V trimmed by 6 bases and J by 3 bases, 6 bases remained unmatched. The CDR3 DNA sequence: TGTGCCAGCAGTCCTTCAGGGGGAACAGATACGCAGTATTTT. Its protein is CASSPSGGTDTQYF.

The table lists this clone with a few counts. This sequence joins TRBV19 and TRBJ2-5; TRBD2 might be the D (5 bases). With 5 bases removed from V and 3 bases from J, the gap between germline ends came to 13 bases. The CDR3 has 14 amino acids. Germline CDR1 is LNHDA and CDR2 is SQIVND (reference sequence). CDR3 loop: CASSPDYSEETQYF. CDR3 sequence (DNA): TGTGCCAGTAGTCCCGACTATTCAGAAGAGACCCAGTACTTC.

In its sample, this clone was seen once. The V call is TRBV6-1, the J call TRBJ1-1; D is undetermined. The CDR3 totals 15 residues. Germline CDR1 MNHNS, CDR2 SASEGT. Deletions cut 1 base from V and 4 bases from J, with 13 bases between. The CDR3 loop is CASSEGLEGATEAFF. The CDR3 nucleotides read TGTGCCAGCAGTGAAGGACTAGAGGGTGCCACTGAAGCTTTCTTT.

Worth noting for this clone: An end of the junction differs from the germline gene, which may be a read error. V is TRBV29-1 and J is TRBJ1-1; D is perhaps TRBD1 (5 bases). The germline V gene encodes CDR1 SQVTM and CDR2 ANQGSEA. The CDR3 consists of 12 residues. CDR3 loop: CSVERAGVPKTF. The CDR3 DNA reads TGCAGCGTGGAAAGGGCGGGGGTGCCTAAGACCTTT.